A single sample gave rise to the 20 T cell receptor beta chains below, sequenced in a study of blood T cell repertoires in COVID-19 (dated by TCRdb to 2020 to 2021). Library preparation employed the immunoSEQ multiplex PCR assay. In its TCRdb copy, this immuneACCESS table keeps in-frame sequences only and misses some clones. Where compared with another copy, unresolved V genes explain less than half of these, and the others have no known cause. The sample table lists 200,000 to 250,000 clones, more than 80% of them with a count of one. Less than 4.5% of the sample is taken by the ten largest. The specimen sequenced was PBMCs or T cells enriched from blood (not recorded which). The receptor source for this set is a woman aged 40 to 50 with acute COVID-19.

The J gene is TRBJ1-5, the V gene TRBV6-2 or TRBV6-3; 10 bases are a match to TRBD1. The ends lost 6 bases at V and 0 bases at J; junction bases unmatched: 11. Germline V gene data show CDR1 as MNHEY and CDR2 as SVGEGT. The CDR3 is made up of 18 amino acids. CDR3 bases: TGTGCCAGCAGCCAACGAGGGACAGGGGCCTATAGCAATCAGCCCCAGCATTTT. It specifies CASSQRGTGAYSNQPQHF.

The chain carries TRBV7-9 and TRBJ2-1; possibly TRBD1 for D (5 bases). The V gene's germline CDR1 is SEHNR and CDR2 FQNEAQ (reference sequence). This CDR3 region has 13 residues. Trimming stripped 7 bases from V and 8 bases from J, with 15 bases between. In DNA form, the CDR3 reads TGTGCCAGCACCCCCCCCAGGGCCCATGAGCAGTTCTTC. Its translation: CASTPPRAHEQFF.

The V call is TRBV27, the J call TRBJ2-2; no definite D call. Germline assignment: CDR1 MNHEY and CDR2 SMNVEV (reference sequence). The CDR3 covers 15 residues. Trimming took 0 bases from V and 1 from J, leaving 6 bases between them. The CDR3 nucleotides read TGTGCCAGCAGTTTATCGGGCAGGAACACCGGGGAGCTGTTTTTT. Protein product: CASSLSGRNTGELFF.

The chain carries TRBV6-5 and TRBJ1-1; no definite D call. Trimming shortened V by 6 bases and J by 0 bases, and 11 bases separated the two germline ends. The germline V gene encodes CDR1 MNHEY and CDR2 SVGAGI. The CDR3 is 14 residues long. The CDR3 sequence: CASRKQQLNTEAFF. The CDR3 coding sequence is TGTGCCAGCAGGAAACAGCAACTGAACACTGAAGCTTTCTTT.

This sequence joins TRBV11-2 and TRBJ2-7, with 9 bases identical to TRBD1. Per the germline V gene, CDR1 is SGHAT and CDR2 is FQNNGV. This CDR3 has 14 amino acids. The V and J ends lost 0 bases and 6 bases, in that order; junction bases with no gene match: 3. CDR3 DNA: TGTGCCAGCAGCTTAGATGGGACAGGGCTCGAGCAGTACGTC. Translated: CASSLDGTGLEQYV.

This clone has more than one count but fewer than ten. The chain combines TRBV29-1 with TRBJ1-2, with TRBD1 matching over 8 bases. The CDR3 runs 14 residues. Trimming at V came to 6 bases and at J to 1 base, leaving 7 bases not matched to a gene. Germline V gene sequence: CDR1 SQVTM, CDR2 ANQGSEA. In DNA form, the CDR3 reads TGCAGCGTAGTGCGGGACAGGATTAACTATGGCTACACCTTC. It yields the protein CSVVRDRINYGYTF.

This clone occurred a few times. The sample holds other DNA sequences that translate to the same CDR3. The chain's CDR3 is CASSLVGQGRNYGYTF. CDR3 nucleotides: TGTGCCAGCAGCTTGGTAGGGCAGGGTAGGAACTATGGCTACACCTTC. The gene calls are TRBV5-6 and TRBJ1-2, with D possibly TRBD1 on 5 matching bases. This CDR3 has 16 amino acids. Trimming removed 0 bases from V and 2 bases from J, with 14 bases in between. Germline loops: CDR1 SGHDT, CDR2 YYEEEE.

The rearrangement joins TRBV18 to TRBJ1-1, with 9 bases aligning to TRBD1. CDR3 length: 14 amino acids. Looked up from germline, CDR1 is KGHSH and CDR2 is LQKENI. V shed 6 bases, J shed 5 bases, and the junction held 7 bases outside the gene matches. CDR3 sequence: CASSPGTGKTEAFF. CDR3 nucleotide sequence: TGTGCCAGCTCTCCTGGGACAGGGAAGACTGAAGCTTTCTTT.

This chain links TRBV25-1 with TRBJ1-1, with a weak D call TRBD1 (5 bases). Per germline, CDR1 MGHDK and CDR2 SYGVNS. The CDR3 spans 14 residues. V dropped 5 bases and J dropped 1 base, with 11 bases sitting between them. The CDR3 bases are TGTGCCAGCAGTTCTTCCGACAGGAACACTGAAGCTTTCTTT. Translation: CASSSSDRNTEAFF.

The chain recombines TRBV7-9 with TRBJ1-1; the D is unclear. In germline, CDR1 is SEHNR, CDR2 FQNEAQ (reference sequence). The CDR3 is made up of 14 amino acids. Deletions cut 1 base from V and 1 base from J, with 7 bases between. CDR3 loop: CASSLVSGNTEAFF. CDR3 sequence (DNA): TGTGCCAGCAGCTTAGTTTCAGGGAACACTGAAGCTTTCTTT. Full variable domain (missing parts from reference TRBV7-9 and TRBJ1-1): DTGVSQNPRHKITKRGQNVTFRCDPISEHNRLYWYRQTLGQGPEFLTYFQNEAQLEKSRLLSDRFSAERPKGSFSTLEIQRTEQGDSAMYLCASSLVSGNTEAFFGQGTRLTVV.

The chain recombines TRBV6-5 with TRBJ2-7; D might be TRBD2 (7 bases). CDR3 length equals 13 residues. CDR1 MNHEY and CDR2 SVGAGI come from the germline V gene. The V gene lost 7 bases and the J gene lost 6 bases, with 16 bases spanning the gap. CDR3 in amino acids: CASNRGAQSEQYV. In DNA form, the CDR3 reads TGTGCCAGCAACCGGGGGGCGCAGTCCGAGCAGTACGTC.

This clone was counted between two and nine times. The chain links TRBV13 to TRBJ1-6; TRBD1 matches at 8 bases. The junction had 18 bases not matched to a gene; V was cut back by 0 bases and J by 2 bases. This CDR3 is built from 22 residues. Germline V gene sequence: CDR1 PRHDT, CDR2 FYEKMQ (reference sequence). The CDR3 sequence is CASSLGPARGRAEWAYNSPLHF. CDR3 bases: TGTGCCAGCAGCTTAGGCCCTGCCAGGGGGCGCGCCGAGTGGGCCTATAATTCACCCCTCCACTTT.

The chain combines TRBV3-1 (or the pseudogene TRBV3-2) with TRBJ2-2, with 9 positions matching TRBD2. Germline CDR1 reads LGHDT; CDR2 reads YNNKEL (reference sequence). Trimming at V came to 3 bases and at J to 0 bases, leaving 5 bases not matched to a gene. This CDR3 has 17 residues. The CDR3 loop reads CASSQIGGGANTGELFF. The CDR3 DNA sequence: TGTGCCAGCAGCCAGATCGGCGGGGGGGCGAACACCGGGGAGCTGTTTTTT.

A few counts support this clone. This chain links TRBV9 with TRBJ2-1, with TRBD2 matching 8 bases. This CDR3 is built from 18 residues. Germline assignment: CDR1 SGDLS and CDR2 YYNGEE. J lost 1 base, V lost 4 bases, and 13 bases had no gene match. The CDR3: CASSSSSGALLSYNEQFF. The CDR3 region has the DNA TGTGCCAGCAGCTCCAGTAGCGGGGCCCTATTATCCTACAATGAGCAGTTCTTC.

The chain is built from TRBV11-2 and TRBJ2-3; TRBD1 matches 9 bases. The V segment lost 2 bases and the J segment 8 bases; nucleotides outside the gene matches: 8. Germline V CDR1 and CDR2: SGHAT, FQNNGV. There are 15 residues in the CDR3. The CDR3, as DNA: TGTGCCAGCAGCTTATACGAGGGGGGACAGGGTACGCAGTATTTT. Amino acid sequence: CASSLYEGGQGTQYF.

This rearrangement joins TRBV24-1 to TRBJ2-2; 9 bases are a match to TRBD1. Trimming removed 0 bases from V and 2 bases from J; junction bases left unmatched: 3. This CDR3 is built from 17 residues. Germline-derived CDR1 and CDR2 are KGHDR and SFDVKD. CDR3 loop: CATSDLGQGPNTGELFF. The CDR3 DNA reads TGTGCCACCAGTGATTTGGGACAGGGGCCCAACACCGGGGAGCTGTTTTTT.

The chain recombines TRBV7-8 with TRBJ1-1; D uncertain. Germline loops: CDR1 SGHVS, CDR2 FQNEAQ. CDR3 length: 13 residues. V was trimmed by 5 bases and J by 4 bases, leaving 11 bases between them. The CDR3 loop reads CASSVNTGTEAFF. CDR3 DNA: TGTGCCAGCAGCGTTAATACTGGCACTGAAGCTTTCTTT.

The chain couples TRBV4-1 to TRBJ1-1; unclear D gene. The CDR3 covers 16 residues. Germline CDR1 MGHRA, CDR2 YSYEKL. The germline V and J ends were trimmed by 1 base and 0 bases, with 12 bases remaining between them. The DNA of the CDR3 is TGCGCCAGCAGCCAAGGTGGAGGACTCATGAACACTGAAGCTTTCTTT. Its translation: CASSQGGGLMNTEAFF.

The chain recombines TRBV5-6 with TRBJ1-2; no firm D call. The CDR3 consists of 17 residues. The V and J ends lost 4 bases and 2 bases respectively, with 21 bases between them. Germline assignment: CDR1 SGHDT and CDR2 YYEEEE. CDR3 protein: CASSLYLPSGSNYGYTF. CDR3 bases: TGTGCCAGCAGCCTGTACCTCCCTTCAGGAAGCAACTATGGCTACACCTTC.

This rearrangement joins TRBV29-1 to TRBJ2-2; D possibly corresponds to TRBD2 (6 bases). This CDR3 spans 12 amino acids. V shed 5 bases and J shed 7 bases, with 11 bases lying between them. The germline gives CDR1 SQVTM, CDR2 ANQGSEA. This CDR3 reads CSVTLGGGELFF. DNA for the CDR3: TGCAGCGTTACTTTGGGGGGCGGGGAGCTGTTTTTT.